This TCR beta chain was observed in a study of type 1 and type 2 diabetes patients. Study details: Donors were type 1 diabetes, type 2 diabetes, or nondiabetic controls. Findings and caveats of the study: Age and gender were not matched between study groups, possibly biasing interpretation.

PCR was run on genomic DNA. Amplification of the beta chain CDR3 used 30 forward and 13 reverse multiplex primers. TCRdb reprocessed the multiplex PCR reads with MiXCR, giving one entry per CDR3 protein. In the table there are around 300,000 distinct CDR3 sequences, roughly 48% of which are singletons. CDR3 length: 13 amino acids. Unmatched junction bases numbered 11, after V lost 6 bases and J lost 10 bases. CDR1 is MNHNS and CDR2 is SASEGT in the germline V gene. Of note for this clonotype: The antigen is undetermined.

Standard classification criteria confirmed type 1 or type 2 diabetes in all patients. Around 10 milliliters of peripheral blood were drawn from each donor. Sample: peripheral blood mononuclear cells (PBMCs). The chain links TRBV6-1 to TRBJ2-7; 8 bases line up with TRBD2. This clonotype was sampled from a man between 18 and 29 years old with type 2 diabetes. DNA for the CDR3: TGTGCCAGCAGCGTGGAGCGGGAGAAGCCCCAGTACTTC. It specifies CASSVEREKPQYF.